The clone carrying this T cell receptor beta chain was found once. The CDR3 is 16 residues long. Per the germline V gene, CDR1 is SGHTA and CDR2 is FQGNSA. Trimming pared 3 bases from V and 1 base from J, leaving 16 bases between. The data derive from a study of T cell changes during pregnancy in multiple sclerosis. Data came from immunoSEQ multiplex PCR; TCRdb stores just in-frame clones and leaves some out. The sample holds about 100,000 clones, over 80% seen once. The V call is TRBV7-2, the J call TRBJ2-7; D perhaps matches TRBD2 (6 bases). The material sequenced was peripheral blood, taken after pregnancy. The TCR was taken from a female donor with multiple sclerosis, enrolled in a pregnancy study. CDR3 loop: CASSLRPGLTSYEQYF. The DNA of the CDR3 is TGTGCCAGCAGCTTGCGACCGGGACTTACATCCTACGAGCAGTACTTC.